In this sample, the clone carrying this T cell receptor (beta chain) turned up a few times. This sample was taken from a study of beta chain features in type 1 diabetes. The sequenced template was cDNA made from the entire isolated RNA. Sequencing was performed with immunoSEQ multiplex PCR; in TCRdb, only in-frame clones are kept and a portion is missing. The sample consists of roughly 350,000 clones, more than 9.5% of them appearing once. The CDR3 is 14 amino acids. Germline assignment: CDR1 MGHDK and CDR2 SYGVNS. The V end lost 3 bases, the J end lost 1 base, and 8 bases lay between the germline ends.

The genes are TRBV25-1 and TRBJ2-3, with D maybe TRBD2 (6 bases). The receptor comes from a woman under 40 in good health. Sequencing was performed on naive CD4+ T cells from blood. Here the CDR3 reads CASSEASGTDTQYF. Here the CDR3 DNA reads TGTGCCAGCAGTGAGGCTAGCGGCACAGATACGCAGTATTTT.